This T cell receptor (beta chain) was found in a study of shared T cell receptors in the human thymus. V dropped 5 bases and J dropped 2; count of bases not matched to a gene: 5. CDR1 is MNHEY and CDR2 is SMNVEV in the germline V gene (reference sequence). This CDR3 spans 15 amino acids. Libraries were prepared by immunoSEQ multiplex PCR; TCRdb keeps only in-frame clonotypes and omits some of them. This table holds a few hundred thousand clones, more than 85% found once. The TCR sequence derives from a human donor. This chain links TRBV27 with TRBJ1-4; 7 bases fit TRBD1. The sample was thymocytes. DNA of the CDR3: TGTGCCAGCAGTACTAGACAGGGTACTAATGAAAAACTGTTTTTT. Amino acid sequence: CASSTRQGTNEKLFF.